This T cell receptor (beta chain) was identified during a study of T cells in Graves' hyperthyroidism and ophthalmopathy. There were TCR beta CDR3 regions amplified from RNA transcripts. Primed by the HTBI set, a first-round RT-PCR was run on the TCR CDR3. MiXCR was run by TCRdb on the multiplex PCR reads, yielding one entry per CDR3 protein. The profile shows approximately 500,000 distinct CDR3 sequences, 46% of them singletons. This CDR3 has 14 residues. The germline CDR1 and CDR2 sequences are SGHRS and YFSETQ. Remarks on this clonotype: This may arise from a read error, as a much more abundant clone is one base away.

This TCR came from a woman aged 18 to 35 with Graves' hyperthyroidism. Material for sequencing was peripheral blood or thyroid tissue (not recorded which). The chain is built from TRBV5-1 and TRBJ2-7; TRBD1 matches 9 bases. The CDR3 sequence: CTSRAGTGFYEQYF. CDR3 DNA sequence: TGCACCAGCAGGGCCGGGACAGGGTTCTACGAGCAGTACTTC.